The entry below describes one T cell receptor beta chain. The antigen is not known. A single record per CDR3 protein comes from TCRdb applying MiXCR to the RT-PCR reads. Found here are about 830,000 distinct CDR3 sequences, about a fifth of them singletons; the top ten hold about a tenth. This record belongs to a study of response to subunit inactivated influenza vaccine. The CDR3 is 15 residues long. The trim removed 3 bases at V and 0 bases at J, leaving 3 bases unmatched. Looked up from germline, CDR1 is SEHNR and CDR2 is FQNEAQ (reference sequence). Findings and limits, study-wide: The authors suggested that every seasonal influenza vaccination recruits few new T cells.

The rearrangement joins TRBV7-9 to TRBJ2-3, with 7 bases identical to TRBD1. Specimen: PBMCs from blood, collected roughly 5 days after vaccination. The receptor comes from a man between 50 and 59 years old who received an inactivated influenza vaccine. CDR3 nucleotides: TGTGCCAGCAGCTTCAGACAGGGAAGCACAGATACGCAGTATTTT. This codes for CASSFRQGSTDTQYF.